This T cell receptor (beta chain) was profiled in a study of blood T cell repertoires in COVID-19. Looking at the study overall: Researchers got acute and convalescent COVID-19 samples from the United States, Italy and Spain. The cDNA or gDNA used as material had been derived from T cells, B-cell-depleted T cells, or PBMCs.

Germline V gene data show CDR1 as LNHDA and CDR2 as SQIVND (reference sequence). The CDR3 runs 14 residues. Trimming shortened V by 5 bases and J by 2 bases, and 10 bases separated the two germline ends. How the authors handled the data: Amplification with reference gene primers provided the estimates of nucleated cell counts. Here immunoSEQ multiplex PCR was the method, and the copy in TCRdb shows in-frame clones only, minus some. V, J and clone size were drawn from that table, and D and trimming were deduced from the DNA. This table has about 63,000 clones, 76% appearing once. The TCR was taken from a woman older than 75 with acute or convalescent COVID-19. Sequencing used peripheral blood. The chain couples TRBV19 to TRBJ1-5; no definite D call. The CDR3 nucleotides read TGTGCCAGTAGTCTTCCCCGGGGCAATCAGCCCCAGCATTTT. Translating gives CASSLPRGNQPQHF.